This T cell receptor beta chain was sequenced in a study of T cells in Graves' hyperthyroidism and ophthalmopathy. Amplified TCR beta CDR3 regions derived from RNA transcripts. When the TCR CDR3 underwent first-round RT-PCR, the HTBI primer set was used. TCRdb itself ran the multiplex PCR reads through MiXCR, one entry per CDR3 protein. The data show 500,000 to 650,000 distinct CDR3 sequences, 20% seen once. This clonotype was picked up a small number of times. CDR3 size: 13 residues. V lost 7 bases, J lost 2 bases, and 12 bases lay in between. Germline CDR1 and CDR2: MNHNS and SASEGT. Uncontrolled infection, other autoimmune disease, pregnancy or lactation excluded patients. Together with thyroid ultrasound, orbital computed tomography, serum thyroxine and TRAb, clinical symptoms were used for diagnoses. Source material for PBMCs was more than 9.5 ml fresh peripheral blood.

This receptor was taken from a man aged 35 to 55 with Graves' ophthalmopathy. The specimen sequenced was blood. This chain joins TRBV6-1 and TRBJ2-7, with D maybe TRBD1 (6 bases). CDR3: CASMGAITYEQYF. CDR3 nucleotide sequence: TGTGCCAGCATGGGGGCTATTACCTACGAGCAGTACTTC.